This T cell receptor (beta chain) appears in the sequencing data of a study of T cell changes during pregnancy in multiple sclerosis. TCRdb's copy holds only in-frame clones and misses some; the assay was immunoSEQ multiplex PCR. The sample lists 75,000 to 80,000 clones, approximately 90% occurring once. Germline V CDR1 and CDR2: LNHNV, YYDKDF (reference sequence). The CDR3 has 17 residues. The J segment lost 9 bases and the V segment lost 3 bases, leaving 17 bases of the junction unmatched. The receptor's source is a female donor with multiple sclerosis, enrolled in a pregnancy study. J is TRBJ1-2 and V is TRBV15, with TRBD1 matching 9 bases. This material consisted of peripheral blood, taken before pregnancy. CDR3 residues: CATSRALTGGGSLSYTF. The CDR3 nucleotides are TGTGCCACCAGCAGGGCCCTGACAGGGGGAGGTTCGTTGAGCTACACCTTC.